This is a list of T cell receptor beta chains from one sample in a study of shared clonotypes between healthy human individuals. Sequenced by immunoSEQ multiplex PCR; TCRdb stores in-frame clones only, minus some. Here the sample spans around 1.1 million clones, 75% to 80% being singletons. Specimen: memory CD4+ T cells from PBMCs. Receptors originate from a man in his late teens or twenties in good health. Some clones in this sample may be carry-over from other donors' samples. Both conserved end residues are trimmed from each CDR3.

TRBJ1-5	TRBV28	ASSLGFSNQPQH
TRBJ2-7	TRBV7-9	ASSTGTGVSYEQY
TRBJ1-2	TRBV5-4	ASSLGRDRFSYGYT
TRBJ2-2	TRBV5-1	ASSVAITNTGELF
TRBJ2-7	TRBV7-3	ASSSPDTGRQY
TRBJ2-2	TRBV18	ASSPRTAGVNTGELF
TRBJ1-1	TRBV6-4	ASSASGSTEAF
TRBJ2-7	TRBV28	ASSFGTGRSYEQY
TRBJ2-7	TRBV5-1	ASSLGHGGVNEQY
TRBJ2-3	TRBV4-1	ASSQPGLKTSGGTSTDTQY
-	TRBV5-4	ASSQPFETQY
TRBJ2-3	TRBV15	ATSRGSSGSTDTQY
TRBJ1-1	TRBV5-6	ASSSEDRFVFGNTEAF
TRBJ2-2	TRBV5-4	ASSLGGATNTGELF
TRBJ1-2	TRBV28	AGGGEHYGYT
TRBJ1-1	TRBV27	ASSLMGAQAF
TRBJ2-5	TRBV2	ANSGTALRDGAQY
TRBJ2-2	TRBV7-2	ASSPKTLQGAGELF
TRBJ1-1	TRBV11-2	ASSLARDNTEAF
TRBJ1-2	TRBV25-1	ASSGTGGGGANYGYT
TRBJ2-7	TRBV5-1	ASSLDIPGQGFSYEQY
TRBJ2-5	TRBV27	ASSLKGRPQETQY